This T cell receptor (beta chain) came from a study of human T cells and chemical hapten exposure. Trimming left V 0 bases short and J 8 bases short, with 8 bases between. Germline-derived CDR1 and CDR2 are SGHKS and YYEKEE (reference sequence). There are 12 residues in the CDR3. The sample holds many counts of this clonotype. A single record per CDR3 protein comes from TCRdb applying MiXCR to the RACE reads. The table lists over 100,000 distinct CDR3 sequences, about 11% of them singletons. Documented time point: patch test 3, about 24 weeks after DPC sensitization. This sample's treatment: therapeutic diphenylcyclopropenone sensitization with weekly scalp DPC.

This specimen was whole blood, taken in connection with sensitization to the hapten diphenylcyclopropenone (DPC). This clonotype was obtained from a woman between 50 and 59 years old with alopecia areata. Some clones in this sample may be carry-over from other donors' samples. The chain uses TRBV5-5 and TRBJ1-1, with a weak D call TRBD1 (5 bases). The CDR3 region is CASSLGGREAFF. For the CDR3, the DNA is TGTGCCAGCAGCTTGGGGGGGAGAGAAGCTTTCTTT.